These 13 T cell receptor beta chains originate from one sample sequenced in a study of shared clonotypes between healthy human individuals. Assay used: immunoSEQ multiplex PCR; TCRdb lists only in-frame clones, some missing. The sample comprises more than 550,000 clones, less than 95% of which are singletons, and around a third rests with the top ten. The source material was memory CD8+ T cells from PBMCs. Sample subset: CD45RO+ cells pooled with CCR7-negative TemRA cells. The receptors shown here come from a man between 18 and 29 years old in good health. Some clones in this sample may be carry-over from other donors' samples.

The CDR3 here is CATSTRRDSEDNEQFF. The CDR3 DNA reads TGTGCCACCAGCACAAGACGGGACTCAGAAGACAATGAGCAGTTCTTC. The J gene is TRBJ2-1, the V gene TRBV15; perhaps TRBD2 as D (6 bases). The CDR3 contains 16 residues. Germline-derived CDR1 and CDR2 are LNHNV and YYDKDF (reference sequence). The ends were cut back, 4 bases at V and 5 bases at J, with 18 bases in the middle.

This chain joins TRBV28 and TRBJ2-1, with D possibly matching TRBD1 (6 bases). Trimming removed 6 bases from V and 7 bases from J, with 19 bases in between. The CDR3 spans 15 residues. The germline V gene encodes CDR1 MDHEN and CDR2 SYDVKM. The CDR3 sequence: CASRPGPVRGNEQFF. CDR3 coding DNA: TGTGCCAGCAGGCCCGGTCCCGTTAGGGGGAATGAGCAGTTCTTC.

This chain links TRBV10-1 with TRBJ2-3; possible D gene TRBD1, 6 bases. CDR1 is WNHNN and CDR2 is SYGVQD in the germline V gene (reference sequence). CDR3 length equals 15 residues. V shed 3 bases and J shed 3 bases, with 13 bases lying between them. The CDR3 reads CASSDFRGSTDTQYF. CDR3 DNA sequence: TGCGCCAGCAGTGATTTTAGGGGGTCGACAGATACGCAGTATTTT.

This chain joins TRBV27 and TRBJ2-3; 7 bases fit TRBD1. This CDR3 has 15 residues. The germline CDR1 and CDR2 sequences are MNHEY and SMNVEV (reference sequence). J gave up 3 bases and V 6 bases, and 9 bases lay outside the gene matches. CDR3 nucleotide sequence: TGTGCCAGCAGCACGCGGACAGGACAAACAGATACGCAGTATTTT. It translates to CASSTRTGQTDTQYF.

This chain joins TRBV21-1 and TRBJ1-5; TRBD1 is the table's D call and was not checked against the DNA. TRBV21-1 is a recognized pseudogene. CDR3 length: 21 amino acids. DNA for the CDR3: TGTGCCAGCAGCAAACAAGGGGGTGGCAGGGGACGCTCGAAGGGCAATCAGCCCCAGCATTTT. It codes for CASSKQGGGRGRSKGNQPQHF.

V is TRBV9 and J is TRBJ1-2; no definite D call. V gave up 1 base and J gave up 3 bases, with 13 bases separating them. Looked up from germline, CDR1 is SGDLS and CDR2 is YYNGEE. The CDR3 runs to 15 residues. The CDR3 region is CASSVTAGIYYGYTF. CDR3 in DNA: TGTGCCAGCAGCGTAACGGCCGGGATTTACTATGGCTACACCTTC.

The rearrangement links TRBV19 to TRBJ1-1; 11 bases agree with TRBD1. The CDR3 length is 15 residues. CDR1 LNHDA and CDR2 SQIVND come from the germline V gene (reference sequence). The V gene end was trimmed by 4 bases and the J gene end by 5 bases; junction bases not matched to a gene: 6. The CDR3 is CASSNGQGAWTEAFF. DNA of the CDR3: TGTGCCAGTAGTAACGGACAGGGGGCATGGACTGAAGCTTTCTTT.

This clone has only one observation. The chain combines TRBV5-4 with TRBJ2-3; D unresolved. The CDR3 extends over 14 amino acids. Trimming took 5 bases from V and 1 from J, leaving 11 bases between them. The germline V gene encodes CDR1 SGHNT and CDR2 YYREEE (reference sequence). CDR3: CASRPLVGTDTQYF. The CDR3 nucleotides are TGTGCCAGCAGACCCCTGGTAGGCACAGATACGCAGTATTTT.

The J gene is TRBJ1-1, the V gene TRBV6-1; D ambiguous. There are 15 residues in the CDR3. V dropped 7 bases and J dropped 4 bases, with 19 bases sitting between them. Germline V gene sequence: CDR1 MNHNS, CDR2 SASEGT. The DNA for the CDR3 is TGTGCCAGCACCCCGAGCGGGGTTTTTTTCACTGAAGCTTTCTTT. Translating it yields CASTPSGVFFTEAFF.

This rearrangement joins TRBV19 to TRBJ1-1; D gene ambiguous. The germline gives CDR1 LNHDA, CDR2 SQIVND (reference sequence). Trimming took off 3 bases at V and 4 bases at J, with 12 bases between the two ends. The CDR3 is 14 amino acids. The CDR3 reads CASSIRLAGTEAFF. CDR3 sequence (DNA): TGTGCCAGTAGTATCCGACTTGCGGGCACTGAAGCTTTCTTT. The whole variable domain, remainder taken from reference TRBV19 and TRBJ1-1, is DGGITQSPKYLFRKEGQNVTLSCEQNLNHDAMYWYRQDPGQGLRLIYYSQIVNDFQKGDIAEGYSVSREKKESFPLTVTSAQKNPTAFYLCASSIRLAGTEAFFGQGTRLTVV.

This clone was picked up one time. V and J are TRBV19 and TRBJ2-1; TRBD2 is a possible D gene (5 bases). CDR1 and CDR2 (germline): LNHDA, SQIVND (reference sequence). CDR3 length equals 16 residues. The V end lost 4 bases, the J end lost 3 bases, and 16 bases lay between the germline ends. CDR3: CASSRSVGEVYNEQFF. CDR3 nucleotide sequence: TGTGCCAGTAGTAGATCGGTGGGAGAGGTCTACAATGAGCAGTTCTTC.

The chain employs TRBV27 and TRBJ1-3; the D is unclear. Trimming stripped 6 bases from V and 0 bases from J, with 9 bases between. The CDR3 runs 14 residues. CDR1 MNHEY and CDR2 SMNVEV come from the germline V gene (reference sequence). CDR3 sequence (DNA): TGTGCCAGCAGAAGGCTTTACTCTGGAAACACCATATATTTT. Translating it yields CASRRLYSGNTIYF.

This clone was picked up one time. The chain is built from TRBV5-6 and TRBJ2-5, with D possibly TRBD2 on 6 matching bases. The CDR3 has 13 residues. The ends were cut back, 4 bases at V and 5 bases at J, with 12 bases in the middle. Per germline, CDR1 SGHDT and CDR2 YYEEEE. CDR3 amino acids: CASSPVGGETQYF. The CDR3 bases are TGTGCCAGCAGCCCGGTCGGAGGGGAGACCCAGTACTTC. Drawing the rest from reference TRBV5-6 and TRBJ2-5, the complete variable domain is DAGVTQSPTHLIKTRGQQVTLRCSPKSGHDTVSWYQQALGQGPQFIFQYYEEEERQRGNFPDRFSGHQFPNYSSELNVNALLLGDSALYLCASSPVGGETQYFGPGTRLLVL.